The 28 T cell receptor beta chains below were found in one sample sequenced in a study of breast tumors, draining lymph nodes, adjacent tissues. TCRdb processed the multiplex PCR reads anew with MiXCR; each CDR3 protein has one entry. The profile shows about 60,000 distinct CDR3 sequences, around 52% of them singletons. Sample: breast tumor tissue. These receptors were obtained from a female donor with breast cancer. Some clones in this sample may be carry-over from other donors' samples.

About this clonotype: Compared with germline, one end of the junction differs, possibly owing to a read error. The chain employs TRBV6-2 or TRBV6-3 and TRBJ2-2; no clear D gene. The CDR3 spans 14 residues. Germline V lookup: CDR1 MNHEY, CDR2 SVGEGT. CDR3 amino acids: CAGSHPKGTGELFF. CDR3 nucleotide sequence: TGTGCCGGCAGTCACCCCAAGGGCACCGGGGAGCTGTTTTTT.

This clonotype was found many times. The gene calls are TRBV3-1 and TRBJ2-3; no reliable D call. Per germline, CDR1 LGHDT and CDR2 YNNKEL (reference sequence). The CDR3 loop spans 15 amino acids. Trimming took off 0 bases at V and 2 bases at J, with 9 bases between the two ends. The CDR3 sequence is CASSQEQRPTDTQYF. The CDR3 coding sequence is TGTGCCAGCAGCCAAGAACAGAGACCCACAGATACGCAGTATTTT.

The chain combines TRBV7-9 with TRBJ1-2; D is perhaps TRBD1 (5 bases). V was cut by 2 bases and J by 5 bases, with 12 bases left in between. The CDR3 extends over 14 amino acids. Germline V lookup: CDR1 SEHNR, CDR2 FQNEAQ (reference sequence). The CDR3 loop is CASSLNTGAYGYTF. The CDR3 region has the DNA TGTGCCAGCAGCTTAAACACCGGGGCGTATGGCTACACCTTC.

On this clonotype itself: At one end, the junction sequence differs from germline, possibly due to a read error. The rearrangement joins TRBV29-1 to TRBJ2-1, with 10 bases lining up with TRBD2. The CDR3 sequence is 15 residues long. CDR1 and CDR2 from the germline V gene are SQVTM and ANQGSEA. CDR3 nucleotide sequence: TGCAGCGTGACGCTCCGGACTAGCGGATACAATGAGCAGCTCTTC. Protein: CSVTLRTSGYNEQLF.

The V gene is TRBV7-2, the J gene TRBJ2-1; TRBD2 matches 14 bases. Trimming cost V 5 bases and J 9 bases; bases outside gene matches: 6. This CDR3 spans 15 amino acids. The germline V gene has CDR1 SGHTA and CDR2 FQGNSA. This CDR3 is CASSQPGTSGSEQFF. CDR3 nucleotides: TGTGCCAGCAGCCAGCCCGGGACTAGCGGGAGTGAGCAGTTCTTC.

This chain joins TRBV20-1 and TRBJ2-7; TRBD1 agrees at 8 bases. The length of the CDR3 is 14 residues. V lost 6 bases and J lost 3; bases outside the gene matches: 10. CDR1 DFQATT and CDR2 SNEGSKA come from the germline V gene (reference sequence). The CDR3 coding sequence is TGCAGTGCCAGTAGTGCTGGACAGGGCTACGAGCAGTACTTC. It codes for CSASSAGQGYEQYF.

The chain is built from TRBV20-1 and TRBJ1-4; no clear D gene. Germline V gene sequence: CDR1 DFQATT, CDR2 SNEGSKA (reference sequence). The CDR3 contains 15 residues. The V end lost 1 base, the J end lost 2 bases, and 11 bases lay between the germline ends. The CDR3 protein is CSARGTSGTNEKLFF. In DNA, the CDR3 is TGCAGTGCTAGAGGGACTAGCGGCACTAATGAAAAACTGTTTTTT.

This clonotype turned up a few times. This chain joins TRBV11-3 and TRBJ1-1; unclear D gene. The V and J ends lost 4 bases and 12 bases respectively, with 18 bases between them. Germline V gene sequence: CDR1 SGHNT, CDR2 YENEEA. This CDR3 contains 13 residues. CDR3 amino acids: CASSSSTGATTFF. The CDR3 nucleotides read TGTGCCAGCAGCTCTAGTACGGGCGCGACAACTTTCTTT.

Of note for this clonotype: Just one base apart from a much larger clone, this may be a read error. The chain has TRBV18 and TRBJ1-3; D is undetermined. Germline V gives CDR1 KGHSH, CDR2 LQKENI. CDR3 length equals 18 residues. The CDR3 region has the DNA TGTGCCAGCTCACGCTCTTCCGGGTCCCAGGCCTCTGGAGACACCATATATTTT. Amino acid sequence: CASSRSSGSQASGDTIYF.

This clonotype qualifies as medium-sized. The junction shows a germline mismatch at one end, possibly a read error. The genes are TRBV4-3 and TRBJ2-1; 7 bases fit TRBD2. Germline CDR1 LGHNA, CDR2 YSLEER. This CDR3 contains 16 residues. CDR3 sequence reads: CASSQDLAASHNEQFF. Here the CDR3 DNA reads TGCGCCAGCAGCCAAGATCTAGCGGCCTCCCACAATGAGCAGTTCTTC.

The J gene is TRBJ1-5, the V gene TRBV25-1, with D tentatively TRBD1 (5 bases). V was clipped by 3 bases and J by 0 bases, with 15 bases between them. The length of the CDR3 is 17 residues. The germline CDR1 and CDR2 sequences are MGHDK and SYGVNS. CDR3 DNA sequence: TGTGCCAGCAGTGACCTTGGCCGGGGGAATAGCAATCAGCCCCAGCATTTT. Its translation is CASSDLGRGNSNQPQHF.

This clonotype was seen a handful of times. This could be a read error, since a much larger clone is one nucleotide away. This sequence joins TRBV27 and TRBJ2-5; no firm D call. Germline-derived CDR1 and CDR2 are MNHEY and SMNVEV (reference sequence). This CDR3 has 13 amino acids. V shed 11 bases and J shed 0 bases, with 13 bases lying between them. The CDR3 spells CAGAAPYQETQYF. In DNA, the CDR3 is TGTGCCGGCGCGGCACCTTACCAAGAGACCCAGTACTTC.

As to this clonotype: The junction differs from germline at one of its ends, possibly a read error. V and J are TRBV7-2 and TRBJ2-3, with 8 bases lining up with TRBD2. In germline, CDR1 is SGHTA, CDR2 FQGNSA. The CDR3 extends over 14 amino acids. DNA of the CDR3: TGTGCCAGCAGCATGGGACTAGACACAGACACGCGGTATTTT. Its translation is CASSMGLDTDTRYF.

The chain links TRBV20-1 to TRBJ2-2; no reliable D call. Germline V lookup: CDR1 DFQATT, CDR2 SNEGSKA (reference sequence). This CDR3 is 14 amino acids long. The V end was cut by 0 bases, the J end by 6 bases, with 11 bases between. CDR3 nucleotides: TGCAGTGCTAGAGACCCGGATGTCCCCGGGGAGCTGTTTTTT. Its translation is CSARDPDVPGELFF.

This rearrangement joins TRBV19 to TRBJ2-3; 14 positions match TRBD2. This CDR3 is built from 14 residues. J lost 13 bases, V lost 5 bases, and 8 bases had no gene match. Germline CDR1 LNHDA, CDR2 SQIVND (reference sequence). CDR3 protein: CASSFGTSGGVEYF. The CDR3 DNA follows: TGTGCCAGTAGTTTCGGGACTAGCGGGGGTGTGGAGTATTTT.

The V and J genes are TRBV5-1 and TRBJ2-7; the D gene could be TRBD1 or TRBD2 (6 bases each). Germline CDR1 and CDR2: SGHRS and YFSETQ. V lost 3 bases to trimming and J lost 6 bases, with 13 bases between them. CDR3 length: 13 amino acids. For the CDR3, the DNA is TGCGCCAGCAGCTCGAACGAGGGGGGCGAGCAGTACTTC. It is translated as CASSSNEGGEQYF.

This clonotype came up many times. The CDR3 bases are TGTGCCATCAGTGGGACTAGCGGGAGAGGGAATGAGCAGTTCTTC. It specifies CAISGTSGRGNEQFF. The rearrangement joins TRBV10-3 to TRBJ2-1, with TRBD2 identical over 13 bases. The V gene's germline CDR1 is ENHRY and CDR2 SYGVKD. The CDR3 extends over 15 amino acids. V lost 4 bases, J lost 7 bases, and 4 bases stayed unmatched.

This clonotype was picked up many times. The chain combines TRBV25-1 with TRBJ1-2, with TRBD1 identical over 11 bases. In germline, CDR1 is MGHDK, CDR2 SYGVNS. With V trimmed by 1 base and J by 7 bases, 2 bases remained unmatched. This CDR3 spans 14 amino acids. The CDR3 sequence: CASSEFGTGGGYTF. CDR3 coding DNA: TGTGCCAGCAGTGAATTTGGGACAGGGGGTGGCTACACCTTC.

The rearrangement links TRBV5-6 to TRBJ1-6, with a tentative D call TRBD1 (6 bases). CDR1 is SGHDT, CDR2 YYEEEE, per germline. This CDR3 comprises 16 residues. Trimming took off 0 bases at V and 7 bases at J, with 14 bases between the two ends. The CDR3 coding sequence is TGTGCCAGCAGCTTGGCGTCAGGGGCAGGAAATTCACCCCTCCACTTT. Its protein is CASSLASGAGNSPLHF. Full variable domain (outside the CDR3, taken from reference TRBV5-6 and TRBJ1-6): DAGVTQSPTHLIKTRGQQVTLRCSPKSGHDTVSWYQQALGQGPQFIFQYYEEEERQRGNFPDRFSGHQFPNYSSELNVNALLLGDSALYLCASSLASGAGNSPLHFGNGTRLTVT.

As concerns this clonotype: One base away lies a much larger clone, so this may be a sequencing read error. The V and J genes are TRBV7-9 and TRBJ1-1; D uncertain. This CDR3 is built from 12 residues. The germline V gene encodes CDR1 SEHNR and CDR2 FQNEAQ (reference sequence). The CDR3 DNA follows: TGTGCCGGCAGCTTAGACGGCTTTGAAGCTTTCTTT. Residues: CAGSLDGFEAFF.

This chain joins TRBV20-1 and TRBJ1-5, with TRBD1 as a possible D gene (6 bases). The CDR3 is made up of 19 amino acids. Germline CDR1 and CDR2: DFQATT and SNEGSKA (reference sequence). V was shortened by 3 bases and J by 0 bases, with 24 bases between the two germline ends. In nucleotides, the CDR3 is TGCAGTGCTAGGGGGGACACCACGGCGGGTGGCTATAGCAATCAGCCCCAGCATTTT. This encodes CSARGDTTAGGYSNQPQHF.

The rearrangement joins TRBV2 to TRBJ1-5, with 7 bases that match TRBD1. This CDR3 region has 18 residues. Germline CDR1 and CDR2: SNHLY and FYNNEI. J was trimmed by 2 bases and V by 5 bases; bases with no gene match: 15. The CDR3 coding sequence is TGTGCCAGCAGTTACAGGGGCAGGGGGAGTGACGGCAATCAGCCCCAGCATTTT. As protein: CASSYRGRGSDGNQPQHF. Full variable domain (outside the CDR3, taken from reference TRBV2 and TRBJ1-5): EPEVTQTPSHQVTQMGQEVILRCVPISNHLYFYWYRQILGQKVEFLVSFYNNEISEKSEIFDDQFSVERPDGSNFTLKIRSTKLEDSAMYFCASSYRGRGSDGNQPQHFGDGTRLSIL.

The chain carries TRBV6-2 or TRBV6-3 and TRBJ1-5; no definite D call. V was clipped by 2 bases and J by 5 bases, with 7 bases between them. The V gene's germline CDR1 is MNHEY and CDR2 SVGEGT. There are 13 residues in the CDR3. The CDR3 sequence is CASSYIGDQPQHF. The CDR3 coding sequence is TGTGCCAGCAGTTACATTGGGGATCAGCCCCAGCATTTT.

This clonotype was observed many times. The chain recombines TRBV28 with TRBJ2-7, with TRBD2 matching over 7 bases. The trim removed 6 bases at V and 7 bases at J, leaving 18 bases unmatched. CDR1 and CDR2 (germline): MDHEN, SYDVKM. The CDR3 runs to 16 residues. CDR3 nucleotides: TGTGCCAGCAGCTTCATACGTAGTACAATCGGGGGGGAGCAGTACTTC. Translation: CASSFIRSTIGGEQYF.

On this clonotype itself: Sequence at one end of the junction differs from germline and may be a read error. The rearrangement joins TRBV7-2 to TRBJ1-1; no definite D call. Germline V gives CDR1 SGHTA, CDR2 FQGNSA. This CDR3 region has 17 residues. The CDR3 coding sequence is TGTGCCAGCAGCCCTCGGGCCCTAAGTGCGCATAACACTCAAGCTTTCTTT. This encodes CASSPRALSAHNTQAFF.

Only one count was recorded for this clonotype. The chain uses TRBV7-2 and TRBJ2-7; 7 bases match TRBD1. The CDR3 has 15 residues. With 5 bases clipped from V and 6 bases from J, the junction kept 13 bases outside the gene matches. Looked up from germline, CDR1 is SGHTA and CDR2 is FQGNSA. The CDR3 nucleotides read TGTGCCAGCAGCAAAGACCCGACAGGGCTTCTCGAGCAGTACTTC. The encoded protein is CASSKDPTGLLEQYF.

In regard to this clonotype: This likely comes from a read error, as the CDR3 has no conserved phenylalanine or tryptophan at its end. The DNA is left out, because the CDR3 cannot be placed on it with certainty; the CDR3 is given as TCRdb lists it. V usage is TRBV4-2 and J usage is TRBJ2-2; TRBD1 is taken as the D call from the table, unchecked against the DNA. Germline V lookup: CDR1 LGHNA, CDR2 YNFKEQ. 14 amino acids form the CDR3, both terminal residues included. CDR3 region: CASSRPGGHRGAVV.

To note about this clonotype: A junction end diverges from the germline sequence, so it may reflect a read error. The genes are TRBV7-7 and TRBJ2-5; D might be TRBD2 (7 bases). This CDR3 spans 14 amino acids. In germline, CDR1 is SSHAT, CDR2 FNYEAQ (reference sequence). The CDR3 is CASSFSGGAETQYF. The CDR3 coding sequence is TGTGCTAGCAGCTTTAGTGGGGGGGCCGAGACCCAGTACTTC.